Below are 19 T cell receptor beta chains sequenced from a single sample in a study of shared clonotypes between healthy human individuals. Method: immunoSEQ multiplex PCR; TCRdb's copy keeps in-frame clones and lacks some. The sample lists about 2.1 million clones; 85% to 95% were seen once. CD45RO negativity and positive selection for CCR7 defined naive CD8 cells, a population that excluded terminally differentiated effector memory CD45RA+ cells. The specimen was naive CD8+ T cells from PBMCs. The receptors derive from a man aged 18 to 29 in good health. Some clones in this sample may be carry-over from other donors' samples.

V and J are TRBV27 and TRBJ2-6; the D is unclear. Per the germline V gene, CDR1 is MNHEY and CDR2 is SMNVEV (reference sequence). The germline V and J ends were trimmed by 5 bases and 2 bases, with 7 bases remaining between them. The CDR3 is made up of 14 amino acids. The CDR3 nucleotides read TGTGCCAGCAGTCCCCCCCCTGGGGCCAACGTCCTGACTTTC. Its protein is CASSPPPGANVLTF.

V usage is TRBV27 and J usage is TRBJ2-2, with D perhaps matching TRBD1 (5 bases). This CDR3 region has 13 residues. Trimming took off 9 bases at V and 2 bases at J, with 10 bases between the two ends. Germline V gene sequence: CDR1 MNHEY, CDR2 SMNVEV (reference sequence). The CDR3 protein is CASGARNTGELFF. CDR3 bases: TGTGCCAGTGGGGCTAGAAACACCGGGGAGCTGTTTTTT.

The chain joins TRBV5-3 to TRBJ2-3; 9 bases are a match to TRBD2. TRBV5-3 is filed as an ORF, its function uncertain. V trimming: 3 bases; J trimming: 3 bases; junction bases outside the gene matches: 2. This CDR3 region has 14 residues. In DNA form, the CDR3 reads TGTGCCAGAAGCTCTAGCGGGAATACAGATACGCAGTATTTT. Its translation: CARSSSGNTDTQYF.

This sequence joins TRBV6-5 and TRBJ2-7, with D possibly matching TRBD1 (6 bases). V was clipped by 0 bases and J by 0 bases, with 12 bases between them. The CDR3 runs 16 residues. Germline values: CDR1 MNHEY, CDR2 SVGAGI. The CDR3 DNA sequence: TGTGCCAGCAGTTACTCAACAGGGCCTCGCTCCTACGAGCAGTACTTC. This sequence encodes CASSYSTGPRSYEQYF.

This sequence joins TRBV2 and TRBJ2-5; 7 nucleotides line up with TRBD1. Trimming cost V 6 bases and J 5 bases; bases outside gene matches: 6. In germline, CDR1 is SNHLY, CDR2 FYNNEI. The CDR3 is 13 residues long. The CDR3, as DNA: TGTGCCAGCAGAGAGACAGGGAAGGAGACCCAGTACTTC. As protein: CASRETGKETQYF.

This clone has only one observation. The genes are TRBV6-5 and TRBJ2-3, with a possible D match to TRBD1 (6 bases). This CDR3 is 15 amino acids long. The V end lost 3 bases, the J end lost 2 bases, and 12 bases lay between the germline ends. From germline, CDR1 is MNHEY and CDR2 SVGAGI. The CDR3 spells CASSYSDRYTDTQYF. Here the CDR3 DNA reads TGTGCCAGCAGTTATTCCGACAGGTACACAGATACGCAGTATTTT.

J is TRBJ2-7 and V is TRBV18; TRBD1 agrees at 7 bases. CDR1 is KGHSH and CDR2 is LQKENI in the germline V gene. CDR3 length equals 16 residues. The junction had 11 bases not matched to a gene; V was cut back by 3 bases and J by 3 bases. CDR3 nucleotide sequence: TGTGCCAGCTCACCCGGCCGGGACAGCCCCTACTACGAGCAGTACTTC. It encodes CASSPGRDSPYYEQYF. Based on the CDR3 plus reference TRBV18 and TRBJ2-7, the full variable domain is NAGVMQNPRHLVRRRGQEARLRCSPMKGHSHVYWYRQLPEEGLKFMVYLQKENIIDESGMPKERFSAEFPKEGPSILRIQQVVRGDSAAYFCASSPGRDSPYYEQYFGPGTRLTVT.

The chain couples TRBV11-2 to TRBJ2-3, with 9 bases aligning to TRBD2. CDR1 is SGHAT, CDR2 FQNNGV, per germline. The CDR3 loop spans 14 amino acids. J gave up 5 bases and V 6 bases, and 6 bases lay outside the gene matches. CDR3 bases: TGTGCCAGCAGAAAGCGGGGGGAAGGAGATACGCAGTATTTT. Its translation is CASRKRGEGDTQYF.

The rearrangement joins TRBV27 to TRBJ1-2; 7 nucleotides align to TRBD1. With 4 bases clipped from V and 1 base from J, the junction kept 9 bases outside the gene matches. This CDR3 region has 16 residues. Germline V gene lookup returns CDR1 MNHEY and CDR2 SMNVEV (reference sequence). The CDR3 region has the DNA TGTGCCAGCAGTTCTATTTGGGGGGACAGTAACTATGGCTACACCTTC. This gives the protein CASSSIWGDSNYGYTF.

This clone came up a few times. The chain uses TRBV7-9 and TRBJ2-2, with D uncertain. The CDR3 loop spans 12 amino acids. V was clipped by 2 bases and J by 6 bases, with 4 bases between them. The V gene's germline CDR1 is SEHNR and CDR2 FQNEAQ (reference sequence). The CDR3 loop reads CASSLLAGELFF. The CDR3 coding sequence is TGTGCCAGCAGCTTATTGGCCGGGGAGCTGTTTTTT.

CDR3 region: CASSRGRPAYEQYF. As DNA, the CDR3 is TGCGCCAGCAGCCGAGGGCGTCCAGCCTACGAGCAGTACTTC. The chain links TRBV4-3 to TRBJ2-7; possibly TRBD2 for D (5 bases). Between the trimmed V and J ends, which lost 4 bases and 2 bases, there was a span of 12 bases. The germline gives CDR1 LGHNA, CDR2 YSLEER. The CDR3 sequence is 14 residues long.

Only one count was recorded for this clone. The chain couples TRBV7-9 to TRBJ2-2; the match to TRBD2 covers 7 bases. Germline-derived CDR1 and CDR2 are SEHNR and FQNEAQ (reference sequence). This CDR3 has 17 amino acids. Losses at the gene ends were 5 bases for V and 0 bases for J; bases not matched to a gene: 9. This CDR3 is CASSPVGGVSNTGELFF. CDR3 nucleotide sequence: TGTGCCAGCAGCCCTGTGGGGGGGGTGTCGAACACCGGGGAGCTGTTTTTT.

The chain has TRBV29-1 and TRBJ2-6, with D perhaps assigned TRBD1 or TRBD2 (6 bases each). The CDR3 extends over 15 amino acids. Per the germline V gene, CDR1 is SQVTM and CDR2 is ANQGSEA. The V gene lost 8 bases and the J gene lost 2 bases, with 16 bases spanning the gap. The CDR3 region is CSSLGGGTGANVLTF. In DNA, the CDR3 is TGCAGCTCCCTTGGAGGGGGGACTGGGGCCAACGTCCTGACTTTC.

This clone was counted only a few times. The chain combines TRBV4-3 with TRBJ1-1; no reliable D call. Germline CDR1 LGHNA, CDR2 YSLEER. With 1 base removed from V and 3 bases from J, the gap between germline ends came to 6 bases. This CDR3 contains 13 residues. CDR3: CASSQGMDTEAFF. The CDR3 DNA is TGCGCCAGCAGCCAAGGGATGGACACTGAAGCTTTCTTT.

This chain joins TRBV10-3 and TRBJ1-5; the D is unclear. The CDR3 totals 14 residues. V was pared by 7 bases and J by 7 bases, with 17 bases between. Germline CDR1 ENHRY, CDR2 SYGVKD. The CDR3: CAIKEGPGLQPQHF. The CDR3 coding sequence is TGTGCCATCAAGGAAGGCCCAGGCCTGCAGCCCCAGCATTTT.

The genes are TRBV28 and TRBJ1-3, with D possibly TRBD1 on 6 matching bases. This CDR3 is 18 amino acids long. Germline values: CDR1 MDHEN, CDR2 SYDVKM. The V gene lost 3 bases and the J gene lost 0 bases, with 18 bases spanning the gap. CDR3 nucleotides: TGTGCCAGCAGTTTGCGGACAGTCAGTTATATCTCTGGAAACACCATATATTTT. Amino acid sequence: CASSLRTVSYISGNTIYF.

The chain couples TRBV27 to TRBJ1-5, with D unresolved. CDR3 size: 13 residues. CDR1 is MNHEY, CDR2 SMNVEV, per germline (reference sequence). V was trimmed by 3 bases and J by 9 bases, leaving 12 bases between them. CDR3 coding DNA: TGTGCCAGCAGTTTTATGGTCGGTGGGCCCCAGCATTTT. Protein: CASSFMVGGPQHF.

CDR3 in amino acids: CASSLLTGGFNGYTF. The CDR3 DNA sequence: TGTGCCAGCAGTTTATTGACAGGGGGCTTTAATGGCTACACCTTC. The genes are TRBV28 and TRBJ1-2; 10 bases line up with TRBD1. The CDR3 has 15 amino acids. Per germline, CDR1 MDHEN and CDR2 SYDVKM. J was trimmed by 6 bases and V by 1 base; bases with no gene match: 5.

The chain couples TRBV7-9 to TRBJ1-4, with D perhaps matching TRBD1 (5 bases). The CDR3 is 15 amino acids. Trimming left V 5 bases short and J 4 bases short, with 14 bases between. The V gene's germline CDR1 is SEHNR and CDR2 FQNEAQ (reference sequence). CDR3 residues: CASSLRDRLNEKLFF. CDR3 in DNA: TGTGCCAGCAGCCTTCGGGACCGCCTTAATGAAAAACTGTTTTTT.